The 3 T cell receptor beta chains reported below all come from one sample, sequenced in a study of blood T cell repertoires in COVID-19. The method was immunoSEQ multiplex PCR; TCRdb's version includes in-frame clones alone and lacks a portion of them. This sample carries hundreds of thousands of clones, 85% of them seen once, and the ten largest clones take 9.1%. Sequencing was performed on PBMCs or T cells enriched from blood (not recorded which). These receptors were taken from a woman aged 45-59 years with acute COVID-19.

The V gene is TRBV4-3, the J gene TRBJ2-6; weak D call: TRBD2 (5 bases). CDR3 size: 17 residues. Germline V gene sequence: CDR1 LGHNA, CDR2 YSLEER. V lost 1 base and J 1 base, leaving 11 bases between the germline ends. DNA for the CDR3: TGCGCCAGCAGCCAAGGTCGGACTCAGTCTGGGGCCAACGTCCTGACTTTC. Translated: CASSQGRTQSGANVLTF.

The chain links TRBV2 to TRBJ1-6; maybe TRBD1 (6 bases). Germline V gene sequence: CDR1 SNHLY, CDR2 FYNNEI. Trimming shortened V by 4 bases and J by 9 bases, and 13 bases separated the two germline ends. CDR3 length: 14 residues. The CDR3: CASSAGGDASPLHF. DNA of the CDR3: TGTGCCAGCAGTGCGGGGGGCGACGCTTCACCCCTCCACTTT.

This clone was detected only a few times. This sequence joins TRBV7-9 and TRBJ1-1, with D maybe TRBD1 (5 bases). Trimming stripped 5 bases from V and 12 bases from J, with 16 bases between. The CDR3 totals 12 residues. Germline loops: CDR1 SEHNR, CDR2 FQNEAQ (reference sequence). This chain's CDR3 is CASSLGGDSTFF. The CDR3 nucleotides are TGTGCCAGCAGCCTCGGAGGGGACTCTACTTTCTTT.